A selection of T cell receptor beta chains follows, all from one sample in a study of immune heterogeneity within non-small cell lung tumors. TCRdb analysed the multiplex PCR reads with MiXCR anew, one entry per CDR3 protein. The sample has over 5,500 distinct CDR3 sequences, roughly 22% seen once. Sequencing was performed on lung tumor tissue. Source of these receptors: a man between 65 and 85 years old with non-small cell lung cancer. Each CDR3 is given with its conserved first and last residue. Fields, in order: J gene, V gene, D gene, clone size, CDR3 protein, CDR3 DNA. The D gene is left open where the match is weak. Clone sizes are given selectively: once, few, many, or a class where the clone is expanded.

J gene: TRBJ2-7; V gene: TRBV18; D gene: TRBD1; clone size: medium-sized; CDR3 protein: CASSPGQGGEQYF; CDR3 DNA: TGTGCCAGCTCACCGGGACAGGGAGGAGAGCAGTACTTC
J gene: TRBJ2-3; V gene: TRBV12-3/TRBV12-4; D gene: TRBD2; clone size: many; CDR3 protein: CASSFRTSGGDTQYF; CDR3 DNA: TGTGCCAGCAGTTTTAGGACTAGCGGGGGGGATACGCAGTATTTT
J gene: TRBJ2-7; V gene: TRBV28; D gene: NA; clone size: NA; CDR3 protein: CASTSGFRQYF; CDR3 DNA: TGTGCCAGCACCAGTGGATTCCGACAGTACTTC
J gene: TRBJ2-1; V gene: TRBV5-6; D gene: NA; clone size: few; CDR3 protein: CASSLLIDEQFF; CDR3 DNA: TGTGCCAGCAGCTTGCTTATTGATGAGCAGTTCTTC
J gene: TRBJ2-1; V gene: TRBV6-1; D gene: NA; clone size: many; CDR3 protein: CASRGNEQFF; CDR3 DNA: TGTGCCAGCAGGGGGAATGAGCAGTTCTTC
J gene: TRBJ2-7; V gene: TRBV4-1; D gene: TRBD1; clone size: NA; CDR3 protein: CASSQGADRVTYEQYF; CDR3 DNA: TGCGCCAGCAGCCAGGGGGCGGACAGGGTTACCTACGAGCAGTACTTC
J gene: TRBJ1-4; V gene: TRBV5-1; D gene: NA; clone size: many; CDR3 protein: CASSLGTPPSEKLFF; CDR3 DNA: TGCGCCAGCAGCTTGGGGACACCTCCAAGTGAAAAACTGTTTTTT
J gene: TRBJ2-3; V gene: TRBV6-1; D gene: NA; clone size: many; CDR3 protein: CASSATNADTQYF; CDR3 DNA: TGTGCCAGCAGTGCCACGAATGCGGATACGCAGTATTTT
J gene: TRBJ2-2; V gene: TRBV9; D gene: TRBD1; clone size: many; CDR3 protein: CASSRDRTTGELFF; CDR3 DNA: TGTGCCAGCAGCCGGGACAGAACAACCGGGGAGCTGTTTTTT
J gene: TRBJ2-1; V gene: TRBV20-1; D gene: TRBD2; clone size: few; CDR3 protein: CSAGIAGRRVQFF; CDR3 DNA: TGCAGTGCTGGGATAGCGGGGAGACGGGTGCAGTTCTTC
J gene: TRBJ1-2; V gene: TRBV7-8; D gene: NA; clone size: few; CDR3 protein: CASSFRPRAGYTF; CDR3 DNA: TGTGCCAGCAGCTTCCGTCCCCGGGCTGGCTACACCTTC
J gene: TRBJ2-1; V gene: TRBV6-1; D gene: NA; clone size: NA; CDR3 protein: CASSYFRTYNEQFF; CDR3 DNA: TGTGCCAGCAGTTATTTTCGAACCTACAATGAGCAGTTCTTC
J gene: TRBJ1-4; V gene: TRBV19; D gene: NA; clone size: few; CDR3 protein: CASNVIPGDAATNEKLFF; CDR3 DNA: TGTGCCAGTAATGTGATACCGGGGGACGCAGCAACTAATGAAAAACTGTTTTTT
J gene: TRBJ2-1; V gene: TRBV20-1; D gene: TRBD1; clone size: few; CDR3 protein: CSARGQGENNEQFF; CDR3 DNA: TGCAGTGCTAGGGGACAGGGGGAGAACAATGAGCAGTTCTTC
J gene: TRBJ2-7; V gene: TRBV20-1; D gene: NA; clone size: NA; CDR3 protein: CSAREDEATYEQYF; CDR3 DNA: TGCAGTGCTAGAGAGGACGAAGCTACCTACGAGCAGTACTTC
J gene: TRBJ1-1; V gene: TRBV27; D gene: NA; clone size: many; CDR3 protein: CASNFLVGDTEAFF; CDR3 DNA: TGTGCCAGCAATTTCCTCGTGGGTGACACTGAAGCTTTCTTT
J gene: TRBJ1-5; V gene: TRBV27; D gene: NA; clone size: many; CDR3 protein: CASSHRDSNQPQHF; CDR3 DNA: TGTGCCAGCAGTCACAGGGATAGCAATCAGCCCCAGCATTTT
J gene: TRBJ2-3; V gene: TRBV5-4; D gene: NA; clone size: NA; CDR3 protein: CASSGGVRQDTQYF; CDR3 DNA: TGTGCCAGCAGCGGTGGGGTGAGGCAGGATACGCAGTATTTT
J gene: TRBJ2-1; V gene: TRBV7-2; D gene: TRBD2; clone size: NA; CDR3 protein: CASTQTSGRAGEQFF; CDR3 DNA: TGTGCCAGCACCCAGACTAGCGGGAGAGCGGGTGAGCAGTTCTTC
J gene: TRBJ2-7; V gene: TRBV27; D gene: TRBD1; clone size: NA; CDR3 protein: CASSFGTGFEQYF; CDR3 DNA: TGTGCCAGCAGTTTCGGGACAGGGTTCGAGCAGTACTTC
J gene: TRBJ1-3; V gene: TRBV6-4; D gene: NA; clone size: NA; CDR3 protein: CASSDLQGSGPKTGNTIYF; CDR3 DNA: TGTGCCAGCAGTGACCTCCAGGGGTCGGGGCCAAAAACTGGAAACACCATATATTTT
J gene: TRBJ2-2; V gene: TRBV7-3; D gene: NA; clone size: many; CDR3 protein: CASTPPRAPGELFF; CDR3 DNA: TGTGCCAGCACCCCGCCGAGGGCGCCCGGGGAGCTGTTTTTT
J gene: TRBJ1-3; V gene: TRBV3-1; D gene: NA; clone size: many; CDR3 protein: CASSQPGSGNTIYF; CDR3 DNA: TGTGCCAGCAGCCAACCGGGCTCTGGAAACACCATATATTTT
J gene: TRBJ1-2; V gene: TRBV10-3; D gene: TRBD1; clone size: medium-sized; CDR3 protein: CAISNDRGYGYTF; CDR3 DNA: TGTGCCATCAGTAACGACAGGGGCTATGGCTACACCTTC
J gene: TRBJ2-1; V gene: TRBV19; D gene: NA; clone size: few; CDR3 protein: CASKEGSEQFF; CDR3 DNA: TGTGCCAGTAAGGAGGGCAGTGAGCAGTTCTTC
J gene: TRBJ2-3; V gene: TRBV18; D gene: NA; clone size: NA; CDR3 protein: CASSPLSTDTQYF; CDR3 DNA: TGTGCCAGCTCACCACTTTCCACAGATACGCAGTATTTT
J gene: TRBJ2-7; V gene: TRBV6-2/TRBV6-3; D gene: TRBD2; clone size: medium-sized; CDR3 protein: CASRPISSGSSYEQYF; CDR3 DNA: TGTGCCAGCAGACCGATTTCGAGCGGGAGCTCCTACGAGCAGTACTTC
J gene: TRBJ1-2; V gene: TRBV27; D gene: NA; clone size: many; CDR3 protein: CASRNRDDGYTF; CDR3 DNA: TGTGCCAGCAGGAACAGGGATGATGGCTACACCTTC
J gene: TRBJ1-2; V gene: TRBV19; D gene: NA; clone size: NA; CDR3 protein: CASSYWWQGYGYTF; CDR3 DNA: TGTGCCAGTAGTTATTGGTGGCAGGGCTATGGCTACACCTTC
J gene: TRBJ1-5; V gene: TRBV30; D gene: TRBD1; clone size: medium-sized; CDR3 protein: CAWSVFGTGVQPQHF; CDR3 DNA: TGTGCCTGGAGTGTATTTGGGACAGGGGTTCAGCCCCAGCATTTT
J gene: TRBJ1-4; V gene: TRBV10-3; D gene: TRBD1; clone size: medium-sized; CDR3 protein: CAISEAGTGVTTNEKLFF; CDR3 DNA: TGTGCCATCAGCGAAGCCGGGACAGGAGTCACAACTAATGAAAAACTGTTTTTT
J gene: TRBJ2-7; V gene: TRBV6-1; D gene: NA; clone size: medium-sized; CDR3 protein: CASSDQGGSSSYEQYF; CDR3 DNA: TGTGCCAGCAGTGACCAGGGGGGTTCAAGCTCCTACGAGCAGTACTTC
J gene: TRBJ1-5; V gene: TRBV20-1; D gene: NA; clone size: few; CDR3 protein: CSARAWGWASNQPQHF; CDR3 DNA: TGCAGTGCTAGAGCCTGGGGGTGGGCGAGCAATCAGCCCCAGCATTTT
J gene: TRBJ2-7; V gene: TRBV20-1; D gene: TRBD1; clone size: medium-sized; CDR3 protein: CSARGTGDSYEQYF; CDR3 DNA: TGCAGTGCTAGAGGGACAGGCGACTCCTACGAGCAGTACTTC
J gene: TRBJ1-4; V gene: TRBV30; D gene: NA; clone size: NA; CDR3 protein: CAWSGQTSPEKLFF; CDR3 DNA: TGTGCCTGGAGTGGTCAGACCTCCCCTGAAAAACTGTTTTTT
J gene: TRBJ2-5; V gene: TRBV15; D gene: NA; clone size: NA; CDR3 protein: CATSREPTCLQETQYF; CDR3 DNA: TGTGCCACCAGCAGAGAACCGACATGTCTGCAAGAGACCCAGTACTTC
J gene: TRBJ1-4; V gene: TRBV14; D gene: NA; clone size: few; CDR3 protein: CASSQEGMGEKLFF; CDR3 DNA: TGTGCCAGCAGCCAAGAAGGGATGGGCGAAAAACTGTTTTTT
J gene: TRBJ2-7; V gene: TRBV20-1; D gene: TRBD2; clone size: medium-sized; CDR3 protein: CSASMRLAGIHEQYF; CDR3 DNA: TGCAGTGCTAGTATGCGACTAGCGGGGATCCACGAGCAGTACTTC
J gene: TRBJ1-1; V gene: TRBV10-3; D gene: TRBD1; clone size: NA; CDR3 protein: CASTSPDRGRGAEAFF; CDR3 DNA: TGTGCCTCCACGAGCCCCGACAGGGGGCGCGGGGCTGAAGCTTTCTTT
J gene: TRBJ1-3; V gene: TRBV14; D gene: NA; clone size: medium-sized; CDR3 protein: CASSHPRDVGNTIYF; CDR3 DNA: TGTGCCAGCAGCCACCCCCGGGACGTTGGAAACACCATATATTTT
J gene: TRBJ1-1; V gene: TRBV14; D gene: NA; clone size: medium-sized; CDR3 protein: CASSHYREGEAFF; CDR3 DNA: TGTGCCAGCAGCCACTACAGGGAAGGTGAAGCTTTCTTT
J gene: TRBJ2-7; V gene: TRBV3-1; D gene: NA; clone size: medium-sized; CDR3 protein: CASSQEAGMTYEQYF; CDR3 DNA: TGTGCCAGCAGCCAAGAAGCAGGGATGACTTACGAGCAGTACTTC
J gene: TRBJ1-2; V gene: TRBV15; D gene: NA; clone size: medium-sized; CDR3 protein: CATSRGRQVPNYGYTF; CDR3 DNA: TGTGCCACCAGCAGAGGCCGACAGGTTCCTAACTATGGCTACACCTTC
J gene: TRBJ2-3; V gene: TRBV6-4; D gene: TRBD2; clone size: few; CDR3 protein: CASSDSTSGGGTDTQYF; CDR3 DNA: TGTGCCAGCAGTGACTCGACTAGCGGGGGGGGCACAGATACGCAGTATTTT
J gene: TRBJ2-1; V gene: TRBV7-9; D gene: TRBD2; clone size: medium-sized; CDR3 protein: CASSLASLADHNEQFF; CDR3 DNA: TGTGCCAGCAGCTTAGCAAGTCTAGCGGACCACAATGAGCAGTTCTTC
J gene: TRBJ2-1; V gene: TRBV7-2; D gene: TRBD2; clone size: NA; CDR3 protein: CASSRTGGTRSYNEKFF; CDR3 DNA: TGTGCCAGCAGCCGAACGGGTGGGACTAGAAGTTACAATGAGAAGTTCTTC
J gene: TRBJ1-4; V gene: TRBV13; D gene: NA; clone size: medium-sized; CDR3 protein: CASSLRDGANEKLFF; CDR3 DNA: TGTGCCAGCAGCTTACGGGACGGAGCTAATGAAAAACTGTTTTTT
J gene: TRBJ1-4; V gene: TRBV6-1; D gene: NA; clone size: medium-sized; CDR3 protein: CASSEGDIRTNEKLFF; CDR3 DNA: TGTGCCAGCAGTGAAGGGGACATCAGAACTAATGAAAAACTGTTTTTT
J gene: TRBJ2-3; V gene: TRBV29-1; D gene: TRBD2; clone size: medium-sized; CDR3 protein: CSVEELASGRQAQYF; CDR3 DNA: TGCAGCGTTGAAGAGTTAGCTAGCGGGAGGCAAGCGCAGTATTTT
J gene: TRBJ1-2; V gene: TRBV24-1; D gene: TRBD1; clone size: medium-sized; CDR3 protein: CATSDQGQDYGYTF; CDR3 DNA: TGTGCCACCAGTGATCAAGGACAGGATTATGGCTACACCTTC
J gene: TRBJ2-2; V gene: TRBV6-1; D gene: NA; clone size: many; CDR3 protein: CASSPDRARDRGELFF; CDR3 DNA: TGTGCCAGCAGCCCCGACAGGGCGCGGGACCGGGGGGAGCTGTTTTTT
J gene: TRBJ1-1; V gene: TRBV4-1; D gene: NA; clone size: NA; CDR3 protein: CASSQGALNAEAFF; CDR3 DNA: TGCGCCAGCAGCCAGGGAGCCCTAAACGCTGAAGCTTTCTTT
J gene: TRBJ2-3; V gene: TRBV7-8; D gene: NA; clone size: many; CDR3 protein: CASSLGVGALGVTQYF; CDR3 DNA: TGTGCCAGCAGCTTAGGTGTAGGGGCCCTGGGGGTTACGCAGTATTTT
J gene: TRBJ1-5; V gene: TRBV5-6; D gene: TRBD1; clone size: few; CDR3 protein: CASTQTRGTGVINQPQHF; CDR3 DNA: TGTGCCAGCACCCAGACGCGTGGGACAGGGGTAATCAATCAGCCCCAGCATTTT
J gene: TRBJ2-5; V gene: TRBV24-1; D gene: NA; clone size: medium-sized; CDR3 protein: CATSDSGTPTGETQYF; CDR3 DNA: TGTGCCACCAGTGATTCAGGGACACCCACCGGGGAGACCCAGTACTTC
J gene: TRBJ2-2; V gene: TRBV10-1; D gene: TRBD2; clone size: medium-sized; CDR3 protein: CASAGGNTGELFF; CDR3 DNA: TGCGCCAGCGCGGGAGGGAACACCGGGGAGCTGTTTTTT
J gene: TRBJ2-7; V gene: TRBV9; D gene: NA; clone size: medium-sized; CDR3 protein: CASSREIGDEQYF; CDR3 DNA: TGTGCCAGCAGCCGGGAGATCGGTGACGAGCAGTACTTC
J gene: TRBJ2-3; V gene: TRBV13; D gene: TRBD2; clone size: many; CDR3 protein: CASSSSGVGTDTQYF; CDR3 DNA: TGTGCCAGCAGCTCCAGCGGGGTGGGCACAGATACGCAGTATTTT
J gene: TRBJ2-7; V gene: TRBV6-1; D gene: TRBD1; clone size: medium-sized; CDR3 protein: CASSVLRDSIKGQYF; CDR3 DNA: TGTGCCAGCAGTGTTCTCCGGGACAGTATTAAAGGGCAGTACTTC